This TCR beta chain was sequenced in a study of radiation and T cells in renal cell carcinoma. Broader study findings: Top tumor clonotypes rose in blood 2 weeks post-radiation, then contracted.

Trimming took 5 bases from V and 2 from J; bases not matched to a gene: 6. This CDR3 spans 15 amino acids. Germline CDR1 is SGHRS and CDR2 is YFSETQ. Clones were read by immunoSEQ multiplex PCR, and TCRdb kept only the in-frame ones, dropping some. The sample lists tens of thousands of clones, roughly 78% occurring once. The sample's time point: blood 2 weeks post-SBRT. Specified treatment: 15 Gy SBRT to primary tumor, nephrectomy 4 weeks later. After SBRT, blood was collected at 2 and 4 weeks, plus baseline. Of note for this clone: Its antigen is as yet unknown.

The clonotype was recovered from a woman aged 70-85 years with renal cell carcinoma. This chain links TRBV5-1 with TRBJ2-3; TRBD2 matches 9 bases. The material sequenced was blood, taken from a patient whose treatment included radiotherapy and nephrectomy. CDR3 nucleotide sequence: TGCGCCAGCAGGATAGCGGGGGAGACCACAGATACGCAGTATTTT. Translation: CASRIAGETTDTQYF.